The 10 T cell receptor beta chains below were found in one sample sequenced in a study of blood T cell repertoires in COVID-19. TCRdb keeps only in-frame clones here, not all; method: immunoSEQ multiplex PCR. The sample carries 250,000 to 350,000 clones, 85% to 90% recorded once. What was sequenced was peripheral blood. The receptor source for this set is a man aged 25 to 45 with acute or convalescent COVID-19.

The table lists this clone with a few counts. This rearrangement joins TRBV5-1 to TRBJ2-7; D uncertain. The V end was cut by 7 bases, the J end by 3 bases, with 14 bases between. The CDR3 is made up of 13 amino acids. Looked up from germline, CDR1 is SGHRS and CDR2 is YFSETQ. CDR3 bases: TGCGCCAGCGGCCGGCCCCCGGGCTACGAGCAGTACTTC. This encodes CASGRPPGYEQYF.

This rearrangement joins TRBV28 to TRBJ2-7; the D gene is possibly TRBD1 (6 bases). Deletions cut 6 bases from V and 1 base from J, with 13 bases between. This CDR3 region has 14 residues. CDR1 MDHEN and CDR2 SYDVKM come from the germline V gene. The CDR3 bases are TGTGCCAGCAGCTGGACAGAGAAATCCTACGAGCAGTACTTC. Protein product: CASSWTEKSYEQYF.

The chain recombines TRBV3-1 (or the pseudogene TRBV3-2) with TRBJ1-3; D unclear. Germline V gene sequence: CDR1 LGHDT, CDR2 YNNKEL (reference sequence). Trimming cost V 1 base and J 2 bases, with 9 bases left between them. This CDR3 comprises 15 residues. The CDR3 sequence is CASSQVRLAGNTIYF. The DNA for the CDR3 is TGTGCCAGCAGCCAAGTTCGACTAGCTGGAAACACCATATATTTT.

This chain links TRBV9 with TRBJ2-6, with D tentatively TRBD1 (5 bases). Trimming removed 0 bases from V and 1 base from J, with 14 bases in between. The CDR3 spans 18 residues. CDR1 SGDLS and CDR2 YYNGEE come from the germline V gene. In DNA form, the CDR3 reads TGTGCCAGCAGCGTAGCTCCAGGGCTCCATTCTGGGGCCAACGTCCTGACTTTC. Protein product: CASSVAPGLHSGANVLTF.

The chain combines TRBV18 with TRBJ1-2; a possible D gene is TRBD1 (6 bases). CDR3 size: 15 residues. CDR1 KGHSH and CDR2 LQKENI come from the germline V gene. V gave up 0 bases and J gave up 8 bases, with 16 bases separating them. In DNA form, the CDR3 reads TGTGCCAGCTCACCACCAAGTACAGGGTCGAAAGGCTACACCTTC. Translating gives CASSPPSTGSKGYTF. The full variable domain, its missing parts supplied by reference TRBV18 and TRBJ1-2, is NAGVMQNPRHLVRRRGQEARLRCSPMKGHSHVYWYRQLPEEGLKFMVYLQKENIIDESGMPKERFSAEFPKEGPSILRIQQVVRGDSAAYFCASSPPSTGSKGYTFGSGTRLTVV.

The rearrangement joins TRBV7-3 to TRBJ1-1, with D unclear. CDR1 is SGHTA, CDR2 FQGTGA, per germline. V lost 5 bases and J lost 4, with 11 bases in between. This CDR3 has 13 residues. The CDR3 reads CASSLSFSTEAFF. The CDR3 nucleotides are TGTGCCAGCAGCCTATCTTTCTCCACTGAAGCTTTCTTT.

J is TRBJ1-2 and V is TRBV29-1, with TRBD1 identical over 8 bases. V shed 3 bases and J 7 bases; nucleotides not matched to a gene: 10. CDR3 size: 14 residues. CDR1 SQVTM and CDR2 ANQGSEA come from the germline V gene. The CDR3 is CSVEVGQGGRGYTF. The DNA of the CDR3 is TGCAGCGTTGAGGTAGGACAGGGAGGTCGTGGCTACACCTTC. The full variable domain, in which reference TRBV29-1 and TRBJ1-2 provide the parts outside the CDR3, is SAVISQKPSRDICQRGTSLTIQCQVDSQVTMMFWYRQQPGQSLTLIATANQGSEATYESGFVIDKFPISRPNLTFSTLTVSNMSPEDSSIYLCSVEVGQGGRGYTFGSGTRLTVV.

This rearrangement joins TRBV6-6 to TRBJ1-1, with 9 bases matching TRBD1. The germline gives CDR1 MNHNY, CDR2 SVGAGI (reference sequence). This CDR3 is built from 16 residues. Germline trimming cut 6 bases from V and 6 bases from J; bases unmatched to any gene: 14. CDR3 sequence: CASRSGTGTLYAEAFF. In DNA form, the CDR3 reads TGTGCCAGCAGATCCGGGACAGGGACGTTGTACGCTGAAGCTTTCTTT.

The chain employs TRBV12-3 or TRBV12-4 and TRBJ2-1; D not certain. V lost 5 bases and J 6 bases, leaving 5 bases between the germline ends. This CDR3 is built from 11 residues. CDR3: CASSPLNEQFF. In nucleotides, the CDR3 is TGTGCCAGCAGTCCCCTCAATGAGCAGTTCTTC.

This rearrangement joins TRBV19 to TRBJ2-3, with a tentative D call TRBD2 (6 bases). CDR1 is LNHDA and CDR2 is SQIVND in the germline V gene (reference sequence). The CDR3 has 16 residues. V lost 1 base, J lost 0 bases, and 11 bases lay in between. The CDR3 bases are TGTGCCAGTAGTATAGGGGGCGGGATCAGCACAGATACGCAGTATTTT. It translates to CASSIGGGISTDTQYF.